This T cell receptor beta chain was sequenced during a study of blood T cell repertoires in COVID-19. Some clones are missing from TCRdb's copy, which holds only in-frame ones; the method was immunoSEQ multiplex PCR. The sample carries fewer than 400,000 clones, around 88% recorded once. CDR3 size: 15 residues. The J segment lost 4 bases and the V segment lost 2 bases, leaving 5 bases of the junction unmatched. Germline values: CDR1 MNHNS, CDR2 SASEGT. This clone was seen a few times. V usage is TRBV6-1 and J usage is TRBJ1-1; 9 bases agree with TRBD1. Sequencing was carried out using peripheral blood. This sequence was found in a young man with active or convalescent COVID-19. The CDR3 nucleotides read TGTGCCAGCAGTGAACCCGCGACAGGGGGCACTGAAGCTTTCTTT. Amino acid sequence: CASSEPATGGTEAFF.